The entry below gives a single T cell receptor (beta chain) sequence along with its context. This record comes from a study of blood T cell repertoires in COVID-19. Study as a whole: Samples of COVID-19 (acute and convalescent) were obtained from the United States, Italy and Spain. Sample material is recorded as cDNA or gDNA derived from T cells, B-cell-depleted T cells, or PBMCs.

The authors' processing: Amplification from reference gene primers served as the basis for estimated nucleated cell counts. TCRdb keeps only in-frame clones here, not all; method: immunoSEQ multiplex PCR. V, J and clone size derive from that table, while D and trimming were established from the DNA sequence. The table lists tens of thousands of clones, about 80% of them singletons. This CDR3 is 14 amino acids long. The ends were cut back, 3 bases at V and 0 bases at J, with 6 bases in the middle. The germline V gene encodes CDR1 MNHEY and CDR2 SMNVEV (reference sequence). The receptor's source is a woman in her seventies with acute or convalescent COVID-19. The V and J genes are TRBV27 and TRBJ2-1; unclear D gene. The sequenced material came from peripheral blood. Here the CDR3 DNA reads TGTGCCAGCAGTTTGATGAGCTCCTACAATGAGCAGTTCTTC. Its translation is CASSLMSSYNEQFF.